This T cell receptor beta chain was sequenced in a study of blood T cell repertoires in COVID-19. Study information: Italy, Spain and the United States were the sources of the convalescent and acute COVID-19 samples. PBMCs, B-cell-depleted T cells, or T cells were the source of the cDNA or gDNA that made up the material.

The CDR3 sequence is 15 residues long. V lost 3 bases, J lost 0 bases, and 11 bases lay in between. CDR1 and CDR2 from the germline V gene are LNHDA and SQIVND (reference sequence). Under the authors' procedure: Amplification of reference gene primers provided the estimated nucleated cell counts. Profiling relied on immunoSEQ multiplex PCR, and the TCRdb table lists in-frame clones only, not all of them. V, J and clone size were drawn from that table, and D and trimming were deduced from the DNA. The sample has some 350,000 clones; around four fifths are singletons. The sequence came from a man between 25 and 39 years old with active or convalescent COVID-19. The rearrangement links TRBV19 to TRBJ1-1; TRBD1 might be the D (5 bases). Sequenced material: peripheral blood. The DNA for the CDR3 is TGTGCCAGTAGTATCGGAAGACAGATGAACACTGAAGCTTTCTTT. Translated: CASSIGRQMNTEAFF. Using reference TRBV19 and TRBJ1-1 for the parts outside the CDR3, the full variable domain is DGGITQSPKYLFRKEGQNVTLSCEQNLNHDAMYWYRQDPGQGLRLIYYSQIVNDFQKGDIAEGYSVSREKKESFPLTVTSAQKNPTAFYLCASSIGRQMNTEAFFGQGTRLTVV.